This T cell receptor beta chain was captured by sequencing in a study of blood T cell repertoires in COVID-19. Clones were sequenced by immunoSEQ multiplex PCR, and TCRdb holds only the in-frame ones, with some missing. The sample yields about 260,000 clones, about 89% seen once. This receptor was identified in a woman aged 45-65 years with acute or convalescent COVID-19. The specimen was peripheral blood.

CDR3 residues: CASSPPSGSDEAFF. CDR3 sequence (DNA): TGTGCCAGCAGCCCACCTTCGGGAAGTGATGAAGCTTTCTTT. The chain carries TRBV7-2 and TRBJ1-1; no definite D call. Trimming removed 5 bases from V and 7 bases from J, with 17 bases in between. In germline, CDR1 is SGHTA, CDR2 FQGNSA. The CDR3 is made up of 14 amino acids.